The next 10 T cell receptor beta chains were all read from a single sample in a study of identical twins. TCRdb fed the 5' RACE reads into MiXCR, producing one record per CDR3 protein. The data hold about 720,000 distinct CDR3 sequences, with over 15% observed a single time. These data were also reused for a study on T cells expressing NK-cell markers.

The sequenced material came from PBMCs. The receptors were gathered from a woman under 30 in good health.

The V gene is TRBV19, the J gene TRBJ1-2, with 7 positions matching TRBD1. The CDR3 consists of 14 residues. Trimming removed 2 bases from V and 7 bases from J; junction bases left unmatched: 7. Per germline, CDR1 LNHDA and CDR2 SQIVND (reference sequence). Here the CDR3 DNA reads TGTGCCAGTAGTATAAAGGGGGCTGCAGGTGGCTACACCTTC. Translated, it gives CASSIKGAAGGYTF.

This clonotype was counted a few times. V and J are TRBV20-1 and TRBJ2-5; 10 bases line up with TRBD2. Per the germline V gene, CDR1 is DFQATT and CDR2 is SNEGSKA (reference sequence). The CDR3 has 15 amino acids. With V trimmed by 6 bases and J by 5 bases, 12 bases remained unmatched. The CDR3 region is CSAPVRAGGDETQYF. The DNA for the CDR3 is TGCAGTGCCCCAGTACGAGCGGGGGGGGATGAGACCCAGTACTTC.

This clonotype was found a few times. The genes are TRBV27 and TRBJ2-7; TRBD1 is a possible D gene (6 bases). The germline gives CDR1 MNHEY, CDR2 SMNVEV (reference sequence). V was pared by 9 bases and J by 2 bases, with 23 bases between. This CDR3 spans 16 amino acids. CDR3 sequence reads: CARVPTGSQKAYEQYF. The CDR3 DNA reads as TGTGCCAGGGTTCCCACAGGGAGTCAAAAGGCCTACGAGCAGTACTTC.

V gene TRBV5-1 combines with J gene TRBJ2-3, with D unresolved. The length of the CDR3 is 13 residues. Germline lookup yields CDR1 SGHRS and CDR2 YFSETQ. Trimming removed 4 bases from V and 4 bases from J, with 10 bases in between. CDR3 coding DNA: TGCGCCAGCAGCCCGACCCCGGCAGATACGCAGTATTTT. This gives the protein CASSPTPADTQYF.

This clonotype has just a few counts. The chain couples TRBV6-5 to TRBJ2-2, with D possibly called TRBD1 or TRBD2 (5 bases each). The germline V gene has CDR1 MNHEY and CDR2 SVGAGI. The CDR3 consists of 12 residues. With 2 bases removed from V and 7 bases from J, the gap between germline ends came to 5 bases. As DNA, the CDR3 is TGTGCCAGCAGTTACGGGGGCGGGGAGCTGTTTTTT. Translation gives CASSYGGGELFF.

This clonotype has more than one count but fewer than ten. The CDR3 nucleotides read TGTGCCAGCAGTGAGAATGTTGGGTCGGGCTACACCTTC. Its protein is CASSENVGSGYTF. J is TRBJ1-2 and V is TRBV2; D remains unclear. Trimming shortened V by 3 bases and J by 8 bases, and 13 bases separated the two germline ends. The germline V gene has CDR1 SNHLY and CDR2 FYNNEI. This CDR3 comprises 13 residues.

Many counts were recorded for this clonotype. This chain links TRBV5-1 with TRBJ1-1; maybe TRBD1 (5 bases). The CDR3 consists of 14 residues. Germline-derived CDR1 and CDR2 are SGHRS and YFSETQ. Trimming stripped 4 bases from V and 4 bases from J, with 14 bases between. The CDR3: CASSIAGSGTEAFF. The DNA of the CDR3 is TGCGCCAGCAGCATCGCAGGGTCGGGCACTGAAGCTTTCTTT.

V and J are TRBV5-5 and TRBJ2-7; maybe TRBD2 (6 bases). This CDR3 region has 13 residues. In germline, CDR1 is SGHKS, CDR2 YYEKEE (reference sequence). Trimming left V 4 bases short and J 3 bases short, with 11 bases between. The CDR3 region has the DNA TGTGCCAGCAGCCGCGGGGACCTCTACGAGCAGTACTTC. Its protein is CASSRGDLYEQYF.

The gene calls are TRBV10-3 and TRBJ2-3; 7 bases fit TRBD2. Germline V gene sequence: CDR1 ENHRY, CDR2 SYGVKD. The J segment lost 7 bases and the V segment lost 10 bases, leaving 8 bases of the junction unmatched. This CDR3 has 12 residues. The CDR3, as DNA: TGTGCCACCCGGGAGGCCCCTAATACGCAGTATTTT. This gives the protein CATREAPNTQYF.

Only a few counts were recorded for this clonotype. The chain carries TRBV20-1 and TRBJ2-3; no clear D gene. This CDR3 region has 14 residues. Germline V lookup: CDR1 DFQATT, CDR2 SNEGSKA (reference sequence). The V end was cut by 5 bases, the J end by 0 bases, with 12 bases between. CDR3 nucleotides: TGCAGTGCTCGGCAAGCATACAGCACAGATACGCAGTATTTT. It translates to CSARQAYSTDTQYF.